Included here is one T cell receptor beta chain sequence, with context. This clone was seen once. Its antigen is unknown. No much larger clone is present one base from it, and per-base qualities are unavailable. This sample was included in a study of T cell changes during pregnancy in multiple sclerosis (dated by TCRdb to about 2019). Turning to the overall study: Changes in the T cell repertoire over the course of pregnancy were examined in this study in women with multiple sclerosis.

The trim is 11 bases for V and 5 bases for J, with a gap of 10 bases between the germline ends. Based on the germline V gene (reference sequence), the CDR1 and CDR2 sequences are LNHDA and SQIVND. The CDR3 runs 11 amino acids, cysteine and phenylalanine included. Kept here is only the CDR3 DNA, which spans 33 bases and is read in frame from base 1. Library prep was done by the immunoSEQ multiplex PCR assay. TCRdb stores this immuneACCESS table with in-frame sequences only. Part of the clones is absent; in the studies checked, under half of the shortfall reflects unresolved V genes, and no reason is known for the rest. The sample table contains around 80,000 clones; only one count was recorded for 94% of them. The top ten constitute more than 0.75% of the sample.

This receptor was taken from a female donor in good health, enrolled as a control in a pregnancy study. Here the sequenced sample was peripheral blood, taken in the second trimester of pregnancy. In this chain, TRBV19 is recombined with TRBJ1-5, with a weak D call of TRBD1 (5 bases match). The CDR3 sequence is CAGGGYQPQHF. The nucleotide sequence is TGTGCCGGGGGAGGGTATCAGCCCCAGCATTTT. The variable domain in full, with residues beyond the CDR3 obtained from the reference TRBV19 and TRBJ1-5 genes, is DGGITQSPKYLFRKEGQNVTLSCEQNLNHDAMYWYRQDPGQGLRLIYYSQIVNDFQKGDIAEGYSVSREKKESFPLTVTSAQKNPTAFYLCAGGGYQPQHFGDGTRLSIL.